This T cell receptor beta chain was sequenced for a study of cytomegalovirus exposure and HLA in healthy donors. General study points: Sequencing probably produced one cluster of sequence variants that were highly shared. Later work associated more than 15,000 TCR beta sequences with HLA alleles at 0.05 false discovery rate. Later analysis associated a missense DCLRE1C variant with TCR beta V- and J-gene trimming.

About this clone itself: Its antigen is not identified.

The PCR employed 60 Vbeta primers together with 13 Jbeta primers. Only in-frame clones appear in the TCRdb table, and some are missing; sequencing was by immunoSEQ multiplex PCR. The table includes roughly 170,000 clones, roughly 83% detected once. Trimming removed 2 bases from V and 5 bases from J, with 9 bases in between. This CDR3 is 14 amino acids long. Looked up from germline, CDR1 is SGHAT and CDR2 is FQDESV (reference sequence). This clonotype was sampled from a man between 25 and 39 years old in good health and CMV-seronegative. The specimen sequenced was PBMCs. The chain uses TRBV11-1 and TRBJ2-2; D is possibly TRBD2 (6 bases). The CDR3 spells CASSLSGLTGELFF. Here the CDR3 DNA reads TGTGCCAGCAGCTTAAGCGGGCTAACCGGGGAGCTGTTTTTT.